Listed below are T cell receptor beta chains from one sample, sequenced in a study of blood T cells in healthy people across ages. MiXCR, applied by TCRdb to the 5' RACE reads, yields one record per CDR3 protein. This sample has more than 1.4 million distinct CDR3 sequences, with 35% to 45% found just once. Specimen: blood. Every receptor here comes from a young woman in good health. Each CDR3 is given with its conserved first and last residue. The D gene is left open where the match is weak. Part of the rows lack a size; the others show once, few, many or a class for expanded clones.

j_gene: TRBJ2-1; v_gene: TRBV19; len: 15; abundance: .; d_gene: .; CDR3aa: CASTLNYPGLNEQFF; CDR3nt: TGTGCCAGTACCCTGAATTATCCCGGGTTGAATGAGCAGTTCTTC
j_gene: TRBJ1-4; v_gene: TRBV12-3/TRBV12-4; len: 14; abundance: .; d_gene: .; CDR3aa: CASSLETRDEKLFF; CDR3nt: TGTGCCAGCAGTTTGGAGACTAGGGATGAAAAACTGTTTTTT
j_gene: TRBJ1-1; v_gene: TRBV10-3; len: 12; abundance: once; d_gene: .; CDR3aa: CAISVGNTEAFF; CDR3nt: TGTGCCATCAGCGTAGGGAACACTGAAGCTTTCTTT
j_gene: TRBJ2-1; v_gene: TRBV7-2; len: 14; abundance: .; d_gene: .; CDR3aa: CASSLVRVGNEQFF; CDR3nt: TGTGCCAGCAGCCTTGTTCGGGTTGGGAATGAGCAGTTCTTC
j_gene: TRBJ2-3; v_gene: TRBV5-1; len: 16; abundance: .; d_gene: TRBD2; CDR3aa: CASSPGTSGFTDTQYF; CDR3nt: TGCGCCAGCAGCCCGGGGACTAGCGGTTTCACAGATACGCAGTATTTT
j_gene: TRBJ2-7; v_gene: TRBV6-1; len: 16; abundance: few; d_gene: TRBD2; CDR3aa: CASSEYLAGTIYEQYF; CDR3nt: TGTGCCAGCAGTGAATATCTAGCGGGGACGATCTACGAGCAGTACTTC
j_gene: TRBJ2-3; v_gene: TRBV18; len: 15; abundance: few; d_gene: .; CDR3aa: CASSPPPSSTDTQYF; CDR3nt: TGTGCCAGCTCACCACCGCCTTCTAGCACAGATACGCAGTATTTT
j_gene: TRBJ1-1; v_gene: TRBV20-1; len: 13; abundance: .; d_gene: .; CDR3aa: CSALGGRNTEAFF; CDR3nt: TGCAGTGCCCTAGGGGGGCGGAACACTGAAGCTTTCTTT
j_gene: TRBJ2-5; v_gene: TRBV11-2; len: 14; abundance: few; d_gene: .; CDR3aa: CASSLLTAKETQYF; CDR3nt: TGTGCCAGCAGCTTACTGACCGCCAAAGAGACCCAGTACTTC
j_gene: TRBJ2-1; v_gene: TRBV6-5; len: 13; abundance: .; d_gene: TRBD2; CDR3aa: CATTGGDGDEQFF; CDR3nt: TGTGCCACCACGGGGGGGGATGGCGATGAGCAGTTCTTC
j_gene: TRBJ2-1; v_gene: TRBV27; len: 19; abundance: .; d_gene: TRBD2; CDR3aa: CASSPQGVLGLADYNEQFF; CDR3nt: TGTGCCAGCAGCCCCCAGGGAGTTTTAGGACTAGCAGATTACAATGAGCAGTTCTTC
j_gene: TRBJ2-3; v_gene: TRBV6-6; len: 17; abundance: .; d_gene: TRBD2; CDR3aa: CASSYSVAGVSTDTQYF; CDR3nt: TGTGCCAGCAGTTACTCTGTAGCGGGTGTTAGCACAGATACGCAGTATTTT
j_gene: TRBJ1-2; v_gene: TRBV3-1; len: 15; abundance: .; d_gene: TRBD1; CDR3aa: CASSQESTGVYGYTF; CDR3nt: TGTGCCAGCAGCCAAGAGAGTACAGGGGTCTATGGCTACACCTTC
j_gene: TRBJ1-1; v_gene: TRBV20-1; len: 17; abundance: .; d_gene: .; CDR3aa: CSASQPAPGPMNTEAFF; CDR3nt: TGCAGTGCCAGTCAACCGGCACCGGGACCCATGAACACTGAAGCTTTCTTT
j_gene: TRBJ1-1; v_gene: TRBV20-1; len: 13; abundance: few; d_gene: TRBD1; CDR3aa: CSAAGGWNTEAFF; CDR3nt: TGCAGTGCTGCAGGGGGGTGGAACACTGAAGCTTTCTTT
j_gene: TRBJ2-1; v_gene: TRBV7-2; len: 13; abundance: .; d_gene: .; CDR3aa: CASSPSYGDEQFF; CDR3nt: TGTGCCAGCAGCCCCAGCTACGGGGATGAGCAGTTCTTC
j_gene: TRBJ1-1; v_gene: TRBV20-1; len: 12; abundance: .; d_gene: TRBD1; CDR3aa: CSASRQGGEAFF; CDR3nt: TGCAGTGCATCTCGACAGGGGGGTGAAGCTTTCTTT
j_gene: TRBJ1-6; v_gene: TRBV5-1; len: 14; abundance: few; d_gene: .; CDR3aa: CASSPDGRKGPLHF; CDR3nt: TGCGCCAGCAGCCCGGACGGCCGGAAGGGACCCCTCCACTTT
j_gene: TRBJ2-4; v_gene: TRBV5-6; len: 16; abundance: .; d_gene: TRBD2; CDR3aa: CASSLQTGTSGNQQYF; CDR3nt: TGTGCCAGCAGCCTTCAAACCGGGACTAGCGGGAACCAGCAGTACTTC
j_gene: TRBJ2-5; v_gene: TRBV6-1; len: 17; abundance: .; d_gene: .; CDR3aa: CASSPPLAWDFQETQYF; CDR3nt: TGTGCCAGCAGCCCACCTCTGGCTTGGGACTTCCAAGAGACCCAGTACTTC
j_gene: TRBJ2-1; v_gene: TRBV9; len: 14; abundance: few; d_gene: TRBD2; CDR3aa: CASGPPALADEQFF; CDR3nt: TGTGCCAGCGGCCCCCCCGCGCTAGCGGACGAGCAGTTCTTC
j_gene: TRBJ2-3; v_gene: TRBV5-1; len: 15; abundance: .; d_gene: TRBD2; CDR3aa: CASSVSGRGADTQYF; CDR3nt: TGCGCCAGCAGCGTTAGCGGGAGAGGTGCAGATACGCAGTATTTT
j_gene: TRBJ2-7; v_gene: TRBV20-1; len: 14; abundance: few; d_gene: TRBD2; CDR3aa: CSARGNSGRYEQYF; CDR3nt: TGCAGTGCTAGAGGTAATAGCGGGAGGTACGAGCAGTACTTC
j_gene: TRBJ1-2; v_gene: TRBV29-1; len: 13; abundance: few; d_gene: .; CDR3aa: CSTVDGVRFGYTF; CDR3nt: TGCAGCACCGTGGACGGTGTAAGATTTGGCTACACCTTC
j_gene: TRBJ2-7; v_gene: TRBV4-1; len: 16; abundance: few; d_gene: .; CDR3aa: CASSHQAGAAGYEQYF; CDR3nt: TGCGCCAGCAGCCACCAGGCCGGGGCCGCTGGGTACGAGCAGTACTTC
j_gene: TRBJ2-1; v_gene: TRBV9; len: 16; abundance: .; d_gene: .; CDR3aa: CASEGGESYGYNEQFF; CDR3nt: TGTGCCAGCGAGGGCGGGGAGTCTTACGGGTACAATGAGCAGTTCTTC
j_gene: TRBJ2-5; v_gene: TRBV7-9; len: 14; abundance: few; d_gene: .; CDR3aa: CASSLSVGKETQYF; CDR3nt: TGTGCCAGCAGCTTATCTGTAGGAAAAGAGACCCAGTACTTC
j_gene: TRBJ1-3; v_gene: TRBV5-1; len: 15; abundance: .; d_gene: .; CDR3aa: CASSFDVRSGNTIYF; CDR3nt: TGCGCCAGCAGCTTCGACGTACGCTCTGGAAACACCATATATTTT
j_gene: TRBJ2-5; v_gene: TRBV9; len: 13; abundance: many; d_gene: .; CDR3aa: CASSGPEQETQYF; CDR3nt: TGTGCCAGCAGCGGGCCAGAACAAGAGACCCAGTACTTC
j_gene: TRBJ2-7; v_gene: TRBV6-5; len: 17; abundance: once; d_gene: TRBD2; CDR3aa: CASSYARTSGSSYEQYF; CDR3nt: TGTGCCAGCAGTTACGCCAGGACTAGCGGGAGCTCCTACGAGCAGTACTTC
j_gene: TRBJ1-6; v_gene: TRBV5-6; len: 16; abundance: .; d_gene: .; CDR3aa: CASSLVSTSTNSPLHF; CDR3nt: TGTGCCAGCAGCTTGGTCAGTACGTCCACCAATTCACCCCTCCACTTT